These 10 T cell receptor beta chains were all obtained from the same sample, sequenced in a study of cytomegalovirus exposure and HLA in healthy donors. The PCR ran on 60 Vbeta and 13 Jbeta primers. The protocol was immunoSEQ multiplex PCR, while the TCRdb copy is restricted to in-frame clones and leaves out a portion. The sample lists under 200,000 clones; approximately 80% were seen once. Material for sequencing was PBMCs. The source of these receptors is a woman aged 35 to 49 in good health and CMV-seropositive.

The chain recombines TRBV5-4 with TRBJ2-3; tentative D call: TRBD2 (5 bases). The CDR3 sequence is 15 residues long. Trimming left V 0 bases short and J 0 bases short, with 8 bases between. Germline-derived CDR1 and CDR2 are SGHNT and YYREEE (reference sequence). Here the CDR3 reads CASSLGETSTDTQYF. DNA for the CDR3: TGTGCCAGCAGCTTGGGGGAGACTAGCACAGATACGCAGTATTTT.

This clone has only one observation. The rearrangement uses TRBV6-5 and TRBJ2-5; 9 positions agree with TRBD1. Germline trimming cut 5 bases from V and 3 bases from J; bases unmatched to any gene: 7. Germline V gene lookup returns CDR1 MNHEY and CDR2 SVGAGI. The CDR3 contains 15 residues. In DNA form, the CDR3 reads TGTGCCAGCAGTGTACAGGGACAGGGTAAAGAGACCCAGTACTTC. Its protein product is CASSVQGQGKETQYF.

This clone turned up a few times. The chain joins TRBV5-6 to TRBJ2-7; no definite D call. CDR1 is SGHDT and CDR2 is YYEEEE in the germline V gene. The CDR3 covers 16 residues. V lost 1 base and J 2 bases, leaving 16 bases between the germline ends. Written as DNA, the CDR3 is TGTGCCAGCAGCTTGTTACCGCAGACACGAACCTACGAGCAGTACTTC. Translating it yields CASSLLPQTRTYEQYF.

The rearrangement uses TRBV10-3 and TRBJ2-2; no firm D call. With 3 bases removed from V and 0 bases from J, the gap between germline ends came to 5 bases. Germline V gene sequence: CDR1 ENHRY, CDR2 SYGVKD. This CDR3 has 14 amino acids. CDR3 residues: CAISELTNTGELFF. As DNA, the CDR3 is TGTGCCATCAGTGAATTAACGAACACCGGGGAGCTGTTTTTT.

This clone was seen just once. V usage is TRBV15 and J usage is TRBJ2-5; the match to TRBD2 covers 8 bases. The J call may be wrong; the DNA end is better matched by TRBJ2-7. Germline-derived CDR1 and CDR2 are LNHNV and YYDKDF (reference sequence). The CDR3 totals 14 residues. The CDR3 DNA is TGTGCCACCAGCAGGTCGGGGGGGGTCTACGAGCAGTACTTC. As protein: CATSRSGGVYEQYF.

The CDR3 is CASSPPFRGTDTQYF. CDR3 sequence (DNA): TGTGCCAGCTCACCACCATTCAGGGGCACAGATACGCAGTATTTT. The chain has TRBV18 and TRBJ2-3, with TRBD1 as a possible D gene (5 bases). CDR3 length equals 15 residues. Trimming stripped 0 bases from V and 1 base from J, with 8 bases between. Germline values: CDR1 KGHSH, CDR2 LQKENI.

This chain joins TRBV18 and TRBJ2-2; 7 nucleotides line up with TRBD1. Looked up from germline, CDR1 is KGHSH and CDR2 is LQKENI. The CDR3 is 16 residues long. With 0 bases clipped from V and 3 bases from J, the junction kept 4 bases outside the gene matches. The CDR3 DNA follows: TGTGCCAGCTCACCACCGTCAGGGGGTTACACCGGGGAGCTGTTTTTT. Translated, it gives CASSPPSGGYTGELFF. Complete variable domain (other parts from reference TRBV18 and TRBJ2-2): NAGVMQNPRHLVRRRGQEARLRCSPMKGHSHVYWYRQLPEEGLKFMVYLQKENIIDESGMPKERFSAEFPKEGPSILRIQQVVRGDSAAYFCASSPPSGGYTGELFFGEGSRLTVL.

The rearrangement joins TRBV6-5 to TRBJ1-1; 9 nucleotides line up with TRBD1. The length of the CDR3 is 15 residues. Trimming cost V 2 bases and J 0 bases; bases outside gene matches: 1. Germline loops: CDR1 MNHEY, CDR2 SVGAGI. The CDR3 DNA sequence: TGTGCCAGCAGTTACGGGGACAGGGTGAACACTGAAGCTTTCTTT. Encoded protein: CASSYGDRVNTEAFF.

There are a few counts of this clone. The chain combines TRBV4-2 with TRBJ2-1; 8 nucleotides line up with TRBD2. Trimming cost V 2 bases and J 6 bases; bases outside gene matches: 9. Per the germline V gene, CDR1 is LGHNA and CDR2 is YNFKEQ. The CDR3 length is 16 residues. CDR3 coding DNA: TGTGCCAGCAGCCAAAGTGACGGGAGGGGAGGCAATGAGCAGTTCTTC. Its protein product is CASSQSDGRGGNEQFF.

The CDR3 sequence is CASSLSSGRDTQYF. The CDR3 coding sequence is TGTGCCAGCAGCTTGTCTAGCGGGAGAGATACGCAGTATTTT. J is TRBJ2-3 and V is TRBV7-9, with 10 bases fitting TRBD2. Trimming took 3 bases from V and 5 from J; bases not matched to a gene: 2. Germline loops: CDR1 SEHNR, CDR2 FQNEAQ (reference sequence). The CDR3 runs to 14 residues.